This T cell receptor (beta chain) was recovered during a study of response to subunit inactivated influenza vaccine. Whole-study findings and limits: That few new T cells are recruited by each seasonal influenza vaccination was the authors' suggestion.

This clonotype was recorded at least ten times. The antigen remains undetermined. TCRdb analysed the RT-PCR reads with MiXCR anew, one entry per CDR3 protein. The repertoire consists of more than 450,000 distinct CDR3 sequences, with 12% occurring once and the leading ten covering 10%. The sequence was obtained from a man aged 45-60 years who received an inactivated influenza vaccine. Source: PBMCs from blood, taken on the day of vaccination.

As DNA, the CDR3 is TGTGCCAGCAGCCTCACAGGGGGCTTCTCCTACAATGAGCAGTTCTTC. Protein product: CASSLTGGFSYNEQFF. The chain has TRBV7-8 and TRBJ2-1, with 9 bases identical to TRBD1. Germline loops: CDR1 SGHVS, CDR2 FQNEAQ. This CDR3 is built from 16 residues. V shed 5 bases, J shed 0 bases, and the junction held 5 bases outside the gene matches.